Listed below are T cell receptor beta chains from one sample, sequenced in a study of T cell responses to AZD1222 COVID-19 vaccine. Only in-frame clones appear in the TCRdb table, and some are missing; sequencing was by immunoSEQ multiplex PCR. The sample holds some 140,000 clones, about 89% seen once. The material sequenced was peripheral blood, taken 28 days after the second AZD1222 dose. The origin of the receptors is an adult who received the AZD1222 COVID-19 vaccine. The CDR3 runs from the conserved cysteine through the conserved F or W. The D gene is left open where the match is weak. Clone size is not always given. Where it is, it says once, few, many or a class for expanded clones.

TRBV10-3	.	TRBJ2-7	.	TGTGCCATCAGTGGTGGACTGAACTACGAGCAGTACTTC	CAISGGLNYEQYF
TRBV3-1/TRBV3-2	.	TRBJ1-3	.	TGTGCCAGCAGTCTGTTGGAACGGCACGGAGCCACCATATATTTT	CASSLLERHGATIYF
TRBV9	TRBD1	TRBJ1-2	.	TGTGCCAGCAGCGTGACGACAGGGGGCTTTGATGGCTACACCTTC	CASSVTTGGFDGYTF
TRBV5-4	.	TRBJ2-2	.	TGTGCCAGCAGTCAGCAGAACACCGGGGAGCTGTTTTTT	CASSQQNTGELFF
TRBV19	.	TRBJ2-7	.	TGTGCCAGTAGTCCCCGACCCTTCGGCGAGCAGTACTTC	CASSPRPFGEQYF
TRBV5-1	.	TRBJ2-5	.	TGCGCCAGCAGCATCCTAGGTAATTCCCAAGAGACCCAGTACTTC	CASSILGNSQETQYF
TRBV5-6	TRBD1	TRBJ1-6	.	TGTGCCAGCAGCCCGGGGACAGGGGGCGCGATCCCCCACTTT	CASSPGTGGAIPHF
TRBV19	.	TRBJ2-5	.	TGTGCCAGTAAGAATACAGGGAGCCGAGAGACCCAGTACTTC	CASKNTGSRETQYF
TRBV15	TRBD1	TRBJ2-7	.	TGTGCCACCAGCATATGGGACAGGGGGAACTACGAGCAGTACTTC	CATSIWDRGNYEQYF
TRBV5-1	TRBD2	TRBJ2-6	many	TGCGCCAGCAGCTTGAGTAGCGGGGGGTCTACTGGGGCCAACGTCCTGACTTTC	CASSLSSGGSTGANVLTF
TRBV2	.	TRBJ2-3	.	TGTGCCAGCAGTGTCGACAGAGATACGCAGTATTTT	CASSVDRDTQYF
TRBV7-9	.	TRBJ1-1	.	TGTGCCAGCAGACCACACCTCCTTGGAGGGATGAACACTGAAGCTTTCTTT	CASRPHLLGGMNTEAFF
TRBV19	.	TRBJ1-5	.	TGTGCCAGTAGTGAGGGGGTTTGGCAGCCCCAGCATTTT	CASSEGVWQPQHF
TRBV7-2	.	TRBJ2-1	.	TGTGCCAGCAGCTTAGCAGGGACTGAGCAGTTCTTC	CASSLAGTEQFF
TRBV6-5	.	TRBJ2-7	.	TGTGCCAGCAAGATAAACTACGAGCAGTACTTC	CASKINYEQYF
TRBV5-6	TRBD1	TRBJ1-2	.	TGTGCCAGCAGCTCGGGACAGTCCTATGGCTACACCTTC	CASSSGQSYGYTF
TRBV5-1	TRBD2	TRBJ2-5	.	TGCGCCAGCAGCCCGGGACTAGCGGATGAGACCCAGTACTTC	CASSPGLADETQYF
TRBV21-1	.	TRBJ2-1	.	TGTGCCAGCAGCAACACTAGCGGGGGGTTTCCCTACAATGAGCAGTTCTTC	CASSNTSGGFPYNEQFF
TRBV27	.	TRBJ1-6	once	TGTGCCAGCAGTCCAATTCCCTCCTATAATTCACCCCTCCACTTT	CASSPIPSYNSPLHF
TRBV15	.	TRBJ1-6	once	TGTGCCACCAGCAGCTCCGGGACTGGGAGCTCCTATAATTCACCCCTCCACTTT	CATSSSGTGSSYNSPLHF
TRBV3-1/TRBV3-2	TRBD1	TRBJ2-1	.	TGTGCCAGCAGCCAAGGGACAGGAGTTAATGAGCAGTTCTTC	CASSQGTGVNEQFF
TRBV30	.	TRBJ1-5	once	TGTGCCTGGAGTGTACGGTCGGGTCAACAGCCCCAGCATTTT	CAWSVRSGQQPQHF
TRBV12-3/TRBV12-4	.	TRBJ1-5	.	TGTGCCAGCAGTCTCGGGCGGACCCAGCATTTT	CASSLGRTQHF
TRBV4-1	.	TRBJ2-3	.	TGCGCCAGCAGCCTAGGGGGGGGACGACAACCAGATACGCAGTATTTT	CASSLGGGRQPDTQYF
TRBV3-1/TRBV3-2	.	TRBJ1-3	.	TGTGCCAGCAGCCGACAATCCTTCGGAAACACCATATATTTT	CASSRQSFGNTIYF
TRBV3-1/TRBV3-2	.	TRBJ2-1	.	TGTGCCAGCAGCCAAGAAGGCCTAGAAGTCTACAATGAGCAGTTCTTC	CASSQEGLEVYNEQFF
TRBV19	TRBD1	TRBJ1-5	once	TGTGCCAGTAGTTTCCTGACAGGGGGCGCCCAGCCCCAGCATTTT	CASSFLTGGAQPQHF
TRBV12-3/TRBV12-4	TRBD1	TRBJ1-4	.	TGTGCCAGCTCTTTCCGACAGGGGGAAAAACTGTTTTTT	CASSFRQGEKLFF
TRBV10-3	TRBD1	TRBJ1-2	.	TGTGCCATCAGTGTGGGACAGGGAAACTATGGCTACACCTTC	CAISVGQGNYGYTF